Below are 17 T cell receptor beta chains sequenced from a single sample in a study of glioma-infiltrating T cells (dated by TCRdb to 2016 to 2017). Sequencing relied on an Illumina MiSeq. The iRepertoire nested amplicon-rescue multiplex PCR (arm-PCR) platform was used to amplify TCR alpha and beta CDR3 regions from RNA. The public reads were run again by TCRdb, first through fastp at Q25 and then through MiXCR, and only productive beta chains were kept. Duplicate CDR3 protein sequences are folded into a single record with the most common DNA and genes. The sample table records more than 350,000 distinct CDR3 sequences; about 40% of these occur just once. Around 12% of the sample rests with the top ten. The specimen was glioma tissue, nonneoplastic brain tissue, or PBMCs (not recorded which). These receptors came from a human donor with low-grade glioma or glioblastoma, undergoing nonglioma brain surgery, or in good health (not recorded which).

V usage is TRBV20-1 and J usage is TRBJ2-1; D unresolved. This CDR3 has 14 amino acids. In germline, CDR1 is DFQATT, CDR2 SNEGSKA (reference sequence). Trimming stripped 7 bases from V and 5 bases from J, with 18 bases between. In nucleotides, the CDR3 is TGCAGTGGGGTTTATGGGCCCGGAGACAATGAGCAGTTCTTC. The encoded protein is CSGVYGPGDNEQFF.

There are a few counts of this clonotype. The V call is TRBV19, the J call TRBJ2-3; 8 positions agree with TRBD2. Trimming removed 7 bases from V and 6 bases from J; junction bases left unmatched: 3. From germline, CDR1 is LNHDA and CDR2 SQIVND (reference sequence). The CDR3 runs to 12 residues. The CDR3 sequence: CASTAGGDTQYF. The DNA of the CDR3 is TGTGCCAGTACGGCGGGGGGTGATACGCAGTATTTT.

Comment on this clonotype: The junction and the germline gene differ at one end; a read error may be behind it. This sequence joins TRBV28 and TRBJ2-7; 7 nucleotides agree with TRBD1. Per germline, CDR1 MDHEN and CDR2 SYDVKM. The CDR3 totals 21 residues. CDR3 residues: CASSLIPRKTGWGTAVYEQYF. CDR3 nucleotide sequence: TGTGCCAGCAGTTTAATCCCTCGGAAGACAGGGTGGGGGACCGCGGTCTACGAGCAGTACTTT.

About this clonotype: It may be a read error: a sequence one base away is much more abundant. The rearrangement links TRBV27 to TRBJ2-1, with 10 positions matching TRBD2. Per the germline V gene, CDR1 is MNHEY and CDR2 is SMNVEV (reference sequence). The CDR3 covers 16 residues. The J segment lost 8 bases and the V segment lost 6 bases, leaving 13 bases of the junction unmatched. CDR3 DNA sequence: TGTGCCAGCAGCCCAGCGGGAGGGGGAGTTAGCGATGAGCAGTTCTTC. Translation gives CASSPAGGGVSDEQFF.

Ten or more counts support this clonotype. J is TRBJ1-5 and V is TRBV28, with TRBD1 matching over 7 bases. Germline V lookup: CDR1 MDHEN, CDR2 SYDVKM. This CDR3 is 16 amino acids long. V lost 3 bases and J lost 6; bases outside the gene matches: 11. This CDR3 is CASSFLDRAGGQPQHF. The CDR3 coding sequence is TGTGCCAGCAGTTTCTTAGACAGGGCGGGGGGTCAGCCCCAGCATTTT.

This clonotype was picked up many times. The chain uses TRBV15 and TRBJ2-7; no definite D call. From germline, CDR1 is LNHNV and CDR2 YYDKDF (reference sequence). This CDR3 is 12 amino acids long. V lost 0 bases and J 4 bases, leaving 4 bases between the germline ends. CDR3 residues: CATSRDGYEQYF. The CDR3 nucleotides read TGTGCCACCAGCAGAGACGGGTACGAGCAGTACTTC.

This clonotype was counted many times. The genes are TRBV28 and TRBJ2-7; D gene ambiguous. Trimming shortened V by 1 base and J by 3 bases, and 7 bases separated the two germline ends. Germline lookup yields CDR1 MDHEN and CDR2 SYDVKM. The CDR3 runs to 13 residues. CDR3 DNA: TGTGCCAGCAGTTTATTCGACATCTACGAGCAGTACTTC. The encoded protein is CASSLFDIYEQYF.

The sample holds a few counts of this clonotype. This chain connects TRBV4-2 to TRBJ2-5; D perhaps matches TRBD1 (5 bases). V was shortened by 4 bases and J by 4 bases, with 13 bases between the two germline ends. Looked up from germline, CDR1 is LGHNA and CDR2 is YNFKEQ. The length of the CDR3 is 14 residues. CDR3 in amino acids: CASSRFGASETQYF. CDR3 coding DNA: TGTGCCAGCAGCCGGTTTGGGGCCTCAGAGACCCAGTACTTC.

This clonotype showed up many times. The genes are TRBV25-1 and TRBJ1-2; no clear D. This CDR3 is 11 amino acids long. CDR1 is MGHDK, CDR2 SYGVNS, per germline. Trimming shortened V by 4 bases and J by 4 bases, and 4 bases separated the two germline ends. CDR3 sequence (DNA): TGTGCCAGCAGTGCGGGCTATGGCTACACCTTC. Its protein is CASSAGYGYTF.

The chain uses TRBV27 and TRBJ1-1; unclear D gene. Trimming removed 6 bases from V and 2 bases from J, with 19 bases in between. Germline V CDR1 and CDR2: MNHEY, SMNVEV (reference sequence). There are 16 residues in the CDR3. The CDR3 is CASSAGRSVGNTEAFF. The CDR3 DNA reads as TGTGCCAGCAGCGCTGGACGCTCAGTGGGCAACACTGAAGCTTTCTTT.

A note on this clonotype: Germline and junction disagree at one end, which may indicate a read error. The V call is TRBV20-1, the J call TRBJ1-3; D not certain. The CDR3 extends over 16 amino acids. Per the germline V gene, CDR1 is DFQATT and CDR2 is SNEGSKA (reference sequence). DNA of the CDR3: TGCAGTGCTAGAGATGATGGAGGGATATACGGAAAGACCATATATTTT. It encodes CSARDDGGIYGKTIYF.

Comments on this clonotype: This may stem from a read error, because a much larger clone lies one nucleotide away. This rearrangement joins TRBV20-1 to TRBJ2-3, with 7 bases aligning to TRBD2. Germline CDR1 and CDR2: DFQATT and SNEGSKA (reference sequence). The CDR3 sequence is 14 residues long. Losses at the gene ends were 5 bases for V and 2 bases for J; bases not matched to a gene: 7. The CDR3 sequence: CSAELLADTDTQYF. In DNA form, the CDR3 reads TGCAGTGCTGAGCTCCTAGCGGACACAGATACGCAGTATTTT.

This clonotype was recorded many times. V usage is TRBV27 and J usage is TRBJ2-2; D not resolved. The CDR3 runs 16 residues. Germline lookup yields CDR1 MNHEY and CDR2 SMNVEV (reference sequence). Trimming left V 5 bases short and J 4 bases short, with 17 bases between. This chain's CDR3 is CASSPLGFGSTGELFF. The CDR3 DNA reads TGTGCCAGCAGTCCCCTAGGGTTTGGGTCCACCGGGGAGCTGTTTTTT.

The chain employs TRBV19 and TRBJ1-6; D call uncertain. V was shortened by 3 bases and J by 7 bases, with 4 bases between the two germline ends. Germline CDR1 reads LNHDA; CDR2 reads SQIVND (reference sequence). The CDR3 covers 12 residues. CDR3 protein: CASSIGNSPLHF. In DNA, the CDR3 is TGTGCCAGTAGTATTGGGAATTCACCCCTCCACTTT. Drawing the rest from reference TRBV19 and TRBJ1-6, the complete variable domain is DGGITQSPKYLFRKEGQNVTLSCEQNLNHDAMYWYRQDPGQGLRLIYYSQIVNDFQKGDIAEGYSVSREKKESFPLTVTSAQKNPTAFYLCASSIGNSPLHFGNGTRLTVT.

J is TRBJ2-3 and V is TRBV12-3 or TRBV12-4; a weak D match, TRBD2 (6 bases). The CDR3 sequence is 15 residues long. Trimming shortened V by 3 bases and J by 0 bases, and 10 bases separated the two germline ends. The chain's CDR3 is CASSFLSGSTDTQYF. The CDR3 DNA reads as TGTGCCAGCAGTTTCCTAAGCGGGAGCACAGATACGCAGTATTTT.

As concerns this clonotype: With a much larger clone just one base away, this may be a read error. Here the CDR3 reads CASSLKGPRNEQFF. CDR3 nucleotides: TGTGCCAGCAGCCTGAAAGGGCCTCGCAATGAGCAGTTCTTC. The V gene is TRBV27, the J gene TRBJ2-1; D uncertain. V was clipped by 6 bases and J by 6 bases, with 15 bases between them. Germline CDR1 is MNHEY and CDR2 is SMNVEV (reference sequence). The CDR3 sequence is 14 residues long.

This clonotype was counted only a few times. The chain carries TRBV7-2 and TRBJ2-3; 7 bases map to TRBD1. V shed 3 bases, J shed 2 bases, and the junction held 8 bases outside the gene matches. Germline CDR1 SGHTA, CDR2 FQGNSA. The CDR3 length is 16 residues. CDR3 DNA: TGTGCCAGCAGCTTGAACCAGGGGGTTTACACAGATACGCAGTATTTT. Its translation: CASSLNQGVYTDTQYF.